Below are 11 T cell receptor beta chains sequenced from a single sample in a study of quantifying T cell responses using KT2 cells. Study-level information: Reverse transcription used primers in the TCR alpha and beta constant regions.

An oligo carrying a UMI was ligated to the cDNA 3' end. The first PCR ran 3 to 5 cycles with an equimolar RC1.1 and RC1.2 beta primer mix. TCRdb fed the UMI-ligation and nested PCR reads into MiXCR, producing one record per CDR3 protein. The data contain tens of thousands of distinct CDR3 sequences, around an eighth of them seen just once; the ten biggest clones take up about 9.4%. Sequencing used PBMCs spiked with cells of the T cell clone KT2. These receptors originate from a human donor.

CDR3 coding DNA: TGCAGCGTGGACAGCCTCCAAGAGACCCAGTACTTC. As protein: CSVDSLQETQYF. V gene TRBV29-1 combines with J gene TRBJ2-5; D may be TRBD1 (6 bases). The CDR3 is 12 amino acids. Trimming took 6 bases from V and 1 from J, leaving 9 bases between them. Germline CDR1 reads SQVTM; CDR2 reads ANQGSEA.

The table lists this clonotype with a few counts. The CDR3 protein is CASSVAGITDTQYF. In DNA, the CDR3 is TGTGCCAGCAGTGTAGCGGGGATCACAGATACGCAGTATTTT. This chain connects TRBV2 to TRBJ2-3; TRBD2 aligns across 8 bases. J was trimmed by 2 bases and V by 4 bases; bases with no gene match: 2. The germline gives CDR1 SNHLY, CDR2 FYNNEI. The CDR3 contains 14 residues.

The sample holds many counts of this clonotype. The chain joins TRBV7-3 to TRBJ1-2; the D gene is possibly TRBD1 (6 bases). Trimming cost V 4 bases and J 8 bases, with 17 bases left between them. Germline V gene sequence: CDR1 SGHTA, CDR2 FQGTGA. The CDR3 sequence is 14 residues long. The DNA for the CDR3 is TGTGCCAGCAGCTCATATTCCCCACAGGGAGGCTACACCTTC. Its translation is CASSSYSPQGGYTF.

The chain links TRBV12-3 or TRBV12-4 to TRBJ2-1, with TRBD2 identical over 12 bases. The CDR3 runs 18 residues. Trimming removed 6 bases from V and 0 bases from J; junction bases left unmatched: 9. The CDR3 sequence: CASSRLAGDGSSYNEQFF. For the CDR3, the DNA is TGTGCCAGCAGCCGACTAGCGGGAGATGGGAGCTCCTACAATGAGCAGTTCTTC.

The chain combines TRBV7-6 with TRBJ1-2; D not resolved. The ends were cut back, 4 bases at V and 4 bases at J, with 19 bases in the middle. The CDR3 has 16 residues. Germline CDR1 SGHVS, CDR2 FNYEAQ. CDR3 amino acids: CASSSFKTTTGYGYTF. The CDR3 nucleotides read TGTGCCAGCAGCTCCTTCAAAACAACCACCGGCTATGGCTACACCTTC.

This clonotype came up a few times. The chain carries TRBV24-1 and TRBJ2-1, with unresolved D. Germline CDR1 and CDR2: KGHDR and SFDVKD. CDR3 length equals 15 residues. The V and J ends lost 4 bases and 5 bases respectively, with 14 bases between them. The CDR3 region has the DNA TGTGCCACCAGTGACGCGGAAAAAGAGGACAATGAGCAGTTCTTC. It yields the protein CATSDAEKEDNEQFF.

The rearrangement uses TRBV7-2 and TRBJ2-3; 12 bases fit TRBD2. J lost 2 bases, V lost 0 bases, and 3 bases had no gene match. This CDR3 has 17 residues. The germline gives CDR1 SGHTA, CDR2 FQGNSA. The CDR3: CASSLARLAGATDTQYF. The DNA for the CDR3 is TGTGCCAGCAGCTTAGCGCGACTAGCGGGGGCCACAGATACGCAGTATTTT.

This clonotype showed up many times. The rearrangement joins TRBV7-9 to TRBJ2-7; the match to TRBD2 covers 8 bases. Looked up from germline, CDR1 is SEHNR and CDR2 is FQNEAQ (reference sequence). V shed 3 bases, J shed 4 bases, and the junction held 5 bases outside the gene matches. This CDR3 is 14 amino acids long. The CDR3 protein is CASSFSGGGYEQYF. In DNA form, the CDR3 reads TGTGCCAGCAGCTTCAGCGGGGGAGGATACGAGCAGTACTTC.

This chain joins TRBV5-1 and TRBJ1-5; D not resolved. Germline-derived CDR1 and CDR2 are SGHRS and YFSETQ. The CDR3 is made up of 13 amino acids. V lost 0 bases and J lost 5, with 6 bases in between. The CDR3 protein is CASSLAADQPQHF. The CDR3 DNA sequence: TGCGCCAGCAGCTTGGCCGCTGATCAGCCCCAGCATTTT.

This clonotype was seen repeatedly, ten times or more. This rearrangement joins TRBV20-1 to TRBJ1-5, with D perhaps matching TRBD1 (6 bases). The CDR3 has 13 residues. Per germline, CDR1 DFQATT and CDR2 SNEGSKA (reference sequence). Trimming cost V 4 bases and J 3 bases, with 10 bases left between them. The CDR3 sequence: CSANRDTNQPQHF. The CDR3 DNA sequence: TGCAGTGCTAACCGGGACACCAATCAGCCCCAGCATTTT.

This clonotype was seen many times. CDR3 in DNA: TGCGCCAGCAGCCAACCGACAGCGTCTGTTAACTCTAACTATGGCTACACCTTC. It translates to CASSQPTASVNSNYGYTF. V is TRBV4-1 and J is TRBJ1-2; TRBD1 might be the D (5 bases). CDR1 MGHRA and CDR2 YSYEKL come from the germline V gene. This CDR3 region has 18 residues. The germline V and J ends were trimmed by 2 bases and 0 bases, with 19 bases remaining between them.